This TCR beta chain was recovered during a study of blood T cell repertoires in COVID-19. Looking at the study overall: Acute-phase and convalescent COVID-19 samples originated in the United States, Italy and Spain. T cells, B-cell-depleted T cells, or PBMCs provided the cDNA or gDNA that served as material.

Before being deemed recovered, Cohort 3 donors had two negative PCRs, clearance, or symptom resolution. In the original workflow: Reference gene primers were amplified, and this amplification served to estimate nucleated cell counts. Profiling relied on immunoSEQ multiplex PCR, and the TCRdb table lists in-frame clones only, not all of them. V and J calls and clone size follow that table, whereas D and trimming were derived from the DNA. The sample yields fewer than 300,000 clones, approximately 90% seen once. The sample consisted of PBMCs or T cells enriched from blood (not recorded which). The sequence came from a woman aged 25 to 39 who had recovered from COVID-19.

CDR3 in amino acids: CASSLGYSGRTYNEQFF. The CDR3 DNA sequence: TGTGCCAGCAGCTTAGGCTATAGCGGGAGAACTTACAATGAGCAGTTCTTC. The chain links TRBV11-2 to TRBJ2-1, with 9 positions matching TRBD2. CDR3 length: 17 residues. Looked up from germline, CDR1 is SGHAT and CDR2 is FQNNGV. The V and J ends lost 1 base and 4 bases, in that order; junction bases with no gene match: 8. Looking up the rest from reference TRBV11-2 and TRBJ2-1 gives the full variable domain: EAGVAQSPRYKIIEKRQSVAFWCNPISGHATLYWYQQILGQGPKLLIQFQNNGVVDDSQLPKDRFSAERLKGVDSTLKIQPAKLEDSAVYLCASSLGYSGRTYNEQFFGPGTRLTVL.